Listed below are T cell receptor beta chains from one sample, sequenced in a study of blood T cell repertoires in COVID-19. TCRdb's copy holds only in-frame clones and misses some; the assay was immunoSEQ multiplex PCR. This table has around 50,000 clones, roughly 90% appearing once. The source material was peripheral blood. These receptor sequences come from a human donor in a cohort sampled during active COVID-19. CDR3s include the opening cysteine and the closing phenylalanine or tryptophan. Fields, in order: D gene, V gene, J gene, CDR3 protein. D genes are given only for firm matches.

.,TRBV19,TRBJ1-3,CASEDQGSGNTIYF
TRBD1,TRBV28,TRBJ1-3,CASRGQSGNTIYF
.,TRBV6-5,TRBJ1-6,CASSYGLMPSNSPLHF
.,TRBV5-1,TRBJ1-1,CASSSSPTENTEAFF
.,TRBV6-2/TRBV6-3,TRBJ2-2,CASSPWAGVYDTGELFF
.,TRBV29-1,TRBJ2-3,CSVVLGEASTDTQYF
TRBD2,TRBV3-1/TRBV3-2,TRBJ2-5,CASSPGTSGRRETQYF
.,TRBV7-2,TRBJ2-7,CASSPVVIREQYF
.,TRBV6-2/TRBV6-3,TRBJ2-7,CASSPLLYEQYF
TRBD2,TRBV28,TRBJ2-2,CASRSGTLNTGELFF
TRBD1,TRBV2,TRBJ1-2,CASSVRGRNYGYTF
.,TRBV7-9,TRBJ1-2,CASSRLGGNHYGYTF
.,TRBV9,TRBJ1-5,CASSVGVNQPQHF
.,TRBV7-8,TRBJ2-3,CASSRAGLTHDF
TRBD1,TRBV11-2,TRBJ1-1,CASSLGQGNTEAFF
TRBD1,TRBV27,TRBJ2-7,CASSYRGRGSWQYF
.,TRBV28,TRBJ1-5,CASSAFPGQPNQPQHF
TRBD2,TRBV6-5,TRBJ2-3,CASTPIAGTDTQYF
TRBD1,TRBV19,TRBJ1-1,CASEGRGRGAFF
.,TRBV30,TRBJ1-4,CAWSVVGATNEKLFF
.,TRBV18,TRBJ2-7,CASSLLESHEQYF
.,TRBV4-1,TRBJ1-2,CASSPFGGNGYTF
TRBD1,TRBV16,TRBJ1-2,CASTGDGQGDHPF
TRBD1,TRBV6-4,TRBJ2-1,CASSEGQGADEQFF
.,TRBV2,TRBJ2-4,CASRDTGSDIQYF
TRBD2,TRBV7-9,TRBJ2-1,CASSLRTLAESYNEQFF
TRBD1,TRBV10-3,TRBJ2-7,CAISRIGQGSSYEQYF
TRBD1,TRBV6-5,TRBJ1-2,CASSYTGQGAGYTF
.,TRBV20-1,TRBJ1-2,CSASILDSALYGYTF
.,TRBV3-1/TRBV3-2,TRBJ2-1,CASSSEGAGSYNEQFF
TRBD1,TRBV7-9,TRBJ1-4,CASIRDSLYHNEKLFF
TRBD1,TRBV6-5,TRBJ1-5,CASSPDRGNQPQHF
TRBD1,TRBV30,TRBJ1-3,CAWSADRAVNTIYF
TRBD1,TRBV27,TRBJ2-7,CASRGQNYEQYF
TRBD1,TRBV2,TRBJ2-5,CASSADRGRETQYF
TRBD2,TRBV3-1/TRBV3-2,TRBJ2-2,CASSPRGSGGAFTGELFF
TRBD1,TRBV30,TRBJ1-2,CAWTGGIYGYTF
.,TRBV7-9,TRBJ1-1,CASSFPPGMNTEAFF
.,TRBV14,TRBJ2-7,CASSQEILEYGAYEQYF
TRBD1,TRBV6-4,TRBJ2-7,CASRVEGTGVYEQYF
.,TRBV7-2,TRBJ2-1,CASSPRWAGANEQFF
TRBD1,TRBV28,TRBJ1-5,CASSLGQGGQPQHF
.,TRBV3-1/TRBV3-2,TRBJ2-1,CASSQAGSSYNEQFF
TRBD1,TRBV19,TRBJ1-2,CASSIGRTGNYGYTF
.,TRBV6-5,TRBJ2-4,CASNWDNQAKNIQYF
.,TRBV19,TRBJ2-7,CASSGRTASYEQYF
.,TRBV6-5,TRBJ1-2,CASSYSHRNYGYTF
.,TRBV10-2,TRBJ1-2,CASSDFRGSSNYGYTF
.,TRBV19,TRBJ1-3,CASSPDSGPGNTIYF
.,TRBV14,TRBJ2-7,CASSPEGHSYEQYF
TRBD1,TRBV7-9,TRBJ2-7,CASSLAGGYEQYF
.,TRBV21-1,TRBJ2-7,CASSPSDRAYEQYF